What follows describes a single T cell receptor beta chain. Per germline, CDR1 MNHEY and CDR2 SVGAGI. The ends were cut back, 2 bases at V and 5 bases at J, with 13 bases in the middle. CDR3 length: 15 amino acids. This sample was taken from a study of T cell changes during pregnancy in multiple sclerosis. The protocol was immunoSEQ multiplex PCR, while the TCRdb copy is restricted to in-frame clones and leaves out a portion. The data show approximately 84,000 clones, with 94% seen just once and roughly 2.5% held by the top ten. This sequence joins TRBV6-5 and TRBJ2-1; a weak D match, TRBD2 (5 bases). Material: peripheral blood, obtained in the third trimester of pregnancy. This receptor was obtained from a female donor with multiple sclerosis, enrolled in a pregnancy study. Here the CDR3 reads CASSYLAGGNNEQFF. The CDR3 region has the DNA TGTGCCAGCAGTTACCTGGCAGGAGGTAACAATGAGCAGTTCTTC.